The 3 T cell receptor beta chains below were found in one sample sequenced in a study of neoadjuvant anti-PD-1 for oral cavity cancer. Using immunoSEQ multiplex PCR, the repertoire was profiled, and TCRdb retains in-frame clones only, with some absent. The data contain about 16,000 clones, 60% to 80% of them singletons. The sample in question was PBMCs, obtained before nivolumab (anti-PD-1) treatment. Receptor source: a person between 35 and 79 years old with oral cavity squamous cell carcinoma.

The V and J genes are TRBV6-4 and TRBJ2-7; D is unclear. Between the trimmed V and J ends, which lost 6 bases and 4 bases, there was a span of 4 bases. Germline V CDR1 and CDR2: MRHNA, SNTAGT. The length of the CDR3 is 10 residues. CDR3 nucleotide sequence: TGTGCCAGCAGGGGGTACGAGCAGTACTTC. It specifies CASRGYEQYF.

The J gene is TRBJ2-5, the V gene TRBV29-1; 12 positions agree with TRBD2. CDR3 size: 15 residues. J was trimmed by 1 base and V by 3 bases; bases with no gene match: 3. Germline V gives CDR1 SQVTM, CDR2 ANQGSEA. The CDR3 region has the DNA TGCAGCGTTGATGGACTAGCGGGGCTCCAAGAGACCCAGTACTTC. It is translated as CSVDGLAGLQETQYF.

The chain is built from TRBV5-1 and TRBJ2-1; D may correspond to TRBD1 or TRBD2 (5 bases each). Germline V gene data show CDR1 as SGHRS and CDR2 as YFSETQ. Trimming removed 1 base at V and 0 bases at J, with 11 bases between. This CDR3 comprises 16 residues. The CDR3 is CASSLPGASSYNEQFF. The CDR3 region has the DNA TGCGCCAGCAGCTTGCCCGGGGCCTCCTCCTACAATGAGCAGTTCTTC.